The next 21 T cell receptor beta chains were all read from a single sample in a study of radiotherapy plus CTLA-4 blockade in lung cancer. Assay used: immunoSEQ multiplex PCR; TCRdb lists only in-frame clones, some missing. The sample carries roughly 51,000 clones, 70% to 90% recorded once. This sample comprised peripheral blood, obtained from a patient treated with radiotherapy plus ipilimumab. Source of these receptors: a human donor with non-small cell lung cancer that progressed on radiotherapy plus ipilimumab. Some clones in this sample may be carry-over from other donors' samples.

V is TRBV5-1 and J is TRBJ2-1; TRBD2 matches at 10 bases. The CDR3 consists of 15 residues. Germline CDR1 SGHRS, CDR2 YFSETQ. J lost 5 bases, V lost 4 bases, and 6 bases had no gene match. Here the CDR3 reads CASSPTSGYHNEQFF. The CDR3 bases are TGCGCCAGCAGCCCGACTAGCGGGTACCACAATGAGCAGTTCTTC. Together with reference TRBV5-1 and TRBJ2-1, the CDR3 gives the full variable domain: KAGVTQTPRYLIKTRGQQVTLSCSPISGHRSVSWYQQTPGQGLQFLFEYFSETQRNKGNFPGRFSGRQFSNSRSEMNVSTLELGDSALYLCASSPTSGYHNEQFFGPGTRLTVL.

The chain links TRBV30 to TRBJ2-1; D perhaps matches TRBD1 (6 bases). Germline CDR1 is GTSNPN and CDR2 is SVGIG (reference sequence). CDR3 size: 17 residues. The V gene lost 4 bases and the J gene lost 2 bases, with 21 bases spanning the gap. This CDR3 is CAWTTSPTGLAYNEQFF. CDR3 DNA: TGTGCCTGGACGACAAGCCCTACAGGGTTAGCCTACAATGAGCAGTTCTTC.

The CDR3 region is CASRPGNRGNSPLHF. CDR3 bases: TGTGCCAGCAGACCCGGAAACAGGGGTAATTCACCCCTCCACTTT. The chain couples TRBV6-5 to TRBJ1-6; 7 bases agree with TRBD1. Trimming at V came to 6 bases and at J to 6 bases, leaving 8 bases not matched to a gene. This CDR3 has 15 residues. Germline assignment: CDR1 MNHEY and CDR2 SVGAGI.

The rearrangement joins TRBV7-2 to TRBJ1-2; D is possibly TRBD1 (5 bases). The ends were cut back, 4 bases at V and 7 bases at J, with 16 bases in the middle. CDR1 SGHTA and CDR2 FQGNSA come from the germline V gene. The CDR3 has 14 amino acids. The DNA for the CDR3 is TGTGCCAGCAGCTCAGCGGGGCCAGGTATTGGCTACACCTTC. It codes for CASSSAGPGIGYTF. The complete variable domain, with remaining parts taken from reference TRBV7-2 and TRBJ1-2, reads GAGVSQSPSNKVTEKGKDVELRCDPISGHTALYWYRQSLGQGLEFLIYFQGNSAPDKSGLPSDRFSAERTGGSVSTLTIQRTQQEDSAVYLCASSSAGPGIGYTFGSGTRLTVV.

The J gene is TRBJ2-5, the V gene TRBV12-5, with D possibly TRBD2 on 5 matching bases. The CDR3 totals 13 residues. Germline CDR1 reads LGHNT; CDR2 reads FRNRAP. V gave up 3 bases and J gave up 1 base, with 6 bases separating them. The CDR3 bases are TGTGCTAGTGGTTTCCGGGGCCAAGAGACCCAGTACTTC. This codes for CASGFRGQETQYF.

The rearrangement links TRBV19 to TRBJ2-5; 8 bases match TRBD1. Germline CDR1 and CDR2: LNHDA and SQIVND (reference sequence). The CDR3 is 16 residues long. The trim removed 1 base at V and 9 bases at J, leaving 13 bases unmatched. The CDR3 loop is CASSIVGTGPVGAQYF. In DNA form, the CDR3 reads TGTGCCAGTAGTATAGTTGGGACAGGCCCGGTAGGAGCCCAGTACTTC. The whole variable domain, remainder taken from reference TRBV19 and TRBJ2-5, is DGGITQSPKYLFRKEGQNVTLSCEQNLNHDAMYWYRQDPGQGLRLIYYSQIVNDFQKGDIAEGYSVSREKKESFPLTVTSAQKNPTAFYLCASSIVGTGPVGAQYFGPGTRLLVL.

J is TRBJ2-7 and V is TRBV27; 9 nucleotides agree with TRBD1. CDR3 length equals 14 residues. The V and J ends lost 4 bases and 6 bases, in that order; junction bases with no gene match: 7. Germline V gene sequence: CDR1 MNHEY, CDR2 SMNVEV (reference sequence). The CDR3 DNA sequence: TGTGCCAGCAGTTGGCGAGAGACAGGGGGCGAGCAGTACTTC. It codes for CASSWRETGGEQYF.

The V gene is TRBV10-3, the J gene TRBJ2-7, with 9 bases aligning to TRBD2. With V trimmed by 6 bases and J by 8 bases, 5 bases remained unmatched. The CDR3 is 12 amino acids. Germline lookup yields CDR1 ENHRY and CDR2 SYGVKD. The CDR3 reads CAIRSSSGKQYF. The CDR3 nucleotides read TGTGCCATCAGGTCCTCTAGCGGGAAGCAGTACTTC.

V usage is TRBV29-1 and J usage is TRBJ2-3, with D uncertain. In germline, CDR1 is SQVTM, CDR2 ANQGSEA. The V gene lost 0 bases and the J gene lost 1 base, with 11 bases spanning the gap. This CDR3 has 15 residues. The CDR3 sequence is CSVEDLVVGTDTQYF. DNA for the CDR3: TGCAGCGTTGAAGATCTAGTAGTAGGCACAGATACGCAGTATTTT.

The chain carries TRBV27 and TRBJ2-3, with 7 bases aligning to TRBD2. CDR3 length: 15 amino acids. Trimming at V came to 4 bases and at J to 5 bases, leaving 9 bases not matched to a gene. The germline gives CDR1 MNHEY, CDR2 SMNVEV (reference sequence). The CDR3 here is CASSSPGGLGDTQYF. The CDR3 DNA is TGTGCCAGCAGTTCTCCCGGGGGGTTAGGAGATACGCAGTATTTT.

This clone was seen only a few times. The chain combines TRBV29-1 with TRBJ2-3; 12 bases align to TRBD1. Trimming cost V 2 bases and J 3 bases; bases outside gene matches: 18. There are 20 residues in the CDR3. Germline CDR1 and CDR2: SQVTM and ANQGSEA. CDR3 DNA: TGCAGCGTTGAAAGGTGGGAGCCGGGACAGGGGGCGAAAGGGACAGATACGCAGTATTTT. This sequence encodes CSVERWEPGQGAKGTDTQYF.

This clone was seen only once. The CDR3 DNA reads as TGTGCCAGCAGTTTATCCGCGAGGGCCGGCTACACCTTC. It codes for CASSLSARAGYTF. The rearrangement joins TRBV27 to TRBJ1-2; D call uncertain. The germline V gene has CDR1 MNHEY and CDR2 SMNVEV (reference sequence). CDR3 size: 13 residues. V was trimmed by 0 bases and J by 8 bases, leaving 10 bases between them.

The J gene is TRBJ1-1, the V gene TRBV29-1; maybe TRBD1 (6 bases). V was cut by 3 bases and J by 6 bases, with 8 bases left in between. This CDR3 is built from 11 residues. Looked up from germline, CDR1 is SQVTM and CDR2 is ANQGSEA. The CDR3 spells CSVDRGSEAFF. In nucleotides, the CDR3 is TGCAGCGTTGACAGGGGATCTGAAGCTTTCTTT.

V gene TRBV28 combines with J gene TRBJ2-7; 10 nucleotides align to TRBD1. CDR3 length: 15 residues. Germline CDR1 and CDR2: MDHEN and SYDVKM. V dropped 6 bases and J dropped 2; count of bases not matched to a gene: 7. In nucleotides, the CDR3 is TGTGCCAGCAGCACACCGGGACAGGGGACCTACGAGCAGTACTTC. Its translation is CASSTPGQGTYEQYF.

The chain links TRBV10-3 to TRBJ1-2; TRBD1 matches 7 bases. The CDR3 totals 13 residues. Germline loops: CDR1 ENHRY, CDR2 SYGVKD. Trimming took 3 bases from V and 8 from J; bases not matched to a gene: 6. The CDR3 DNA reads as TGTGCCATCAGTGATCCCACAGGGGCCGGCTACACCTTC. Translation gives CAISDPTGAGYTF.

CDR3 nucleotides: TGTGCCAGTAGTTGGTCTAGCGGCCCCTACGAGCAGTACTTC. This translates into CASSWSSGPYEQYF. The rearrangement joins TRBV19 to TRBJ2-7, with TRBD2 matching 7 bases. The CDR3 is 14 residues long. CDR1 and CDR2 from the germline V gene are LNHDA and SQIVND (reference sequence). V lost 5 bases to trimming and J lost 2 bases; unmatched junction nucleotides: 6.

J is TRBJ2-1 and V is TRBV9, with 12 bases aligning to TRBD2. Per the germline V gene, CDR1 is SGDLS and CDR2 is YYNGEE. Trimming cost V 0 bases and J 6 bases; bases outside gene matches: 4. The CDR3 is made up of 16 amino acids. CDR3: CASSVASGRAGNEQFF. In nucleotides, the CDR3 is TGTGCCAGCAGCGTAGCTAGCGGGAGGGCCGGCAATGAGCAGTTCTTC.

V is TRBV25-1 and J is TRBJ1-1, with 8 bases matching TRBD1. V was pared by 4 bases and J by 5 bases, with 18 bases of the junction left unmatched. The CDR3 has 18 residues. Germline assignment: CDR1 MGHDK and CDR2 SYGVNS. This CDR3 reads CASSAIGGQGARETEAFF. CDR3 DNA: TGTGCCAGCAGTGCCATCGGAGGGCAGGGGGCGAGAGAAACTGAAGCTTTCTTT.

This clone was picked up a small number of times. This chain links TRBV9 with TRBJ2-7; 10 bases agree with TRBD1. Germline assignment: CDR1 SGDLS and CDR2 YYNGEE. The CDR3 is made up of 16 amino acids. V shed 4 bases, J shed 2 bases, and the junction held 9 bases outside the gene matches. The CDR3, as DNA: TGTGCCAGCAGCCCCCGGGGGGACAGGGGACCCTACGAGCAGTACTTC. Translating gives CASSPRGDRGPYEQYF. Filled out from reference TRBV9 and TRBJ2-7, the complete variable domain reads DSGVTQTPKHLITATGQRVTLRCSPRSGDLSVYWYQQSLDQGLQFLIQYYNGEERAKGNILERFSAQQFPDLHSELNLSSLELGDSALYFCASSPRGDRGPYEQYFGPGTRLTVT.

V gene TRBV11-2 combines with J gene TRBJ2-7, with 7 bases identical to TRBD2. The CDR3 consists of 16 residues. The junction had 14 bases not matched to a gene; V was cut back by 4 bases and J by 5 bases. Per the germline V gene, CDR1 is SGHAT and CDR2 is FQNNGV. The CDR3 spells CASSSIDRRTRDEQYF. As DNA, the CDR3 is TGTGCCAGCAGCTCAATAGATCGTCGGACTAGAGACGAGCAGTACTTC.

This clone has only a few counts. This chain uses TRBV5-1 with TRBJ2-1, with D perhaps TRBD2 (5 bases). This CDR3 contains 15 residues. Germline lookup yields CDR1 SGHRS and CDR2 YFSETQ. V lost 2 bases to trimming and J lost 5 bases, with 14 bases between them. This CDR3 reads CASSFGGRGNNEQFF. The DNA of the CDR3 is TGCGCCAGCAGCTTCGGCGGAAGAGGGAACAATGAGCAGTTCTTC. Filled out from reference TRBV5-1 and TRBJ2-1, the complete variable domain reads KAGVTQTPRYLIKTRGQQVTLSCSPISGHRSVSWYQQTPGQGLQFLFEYFSETQRNKGNFPGRFSGRQFSNSRSEMNVSTLELGDSALYLCASSFGGRGNNEQFFGPGTRLTVL.